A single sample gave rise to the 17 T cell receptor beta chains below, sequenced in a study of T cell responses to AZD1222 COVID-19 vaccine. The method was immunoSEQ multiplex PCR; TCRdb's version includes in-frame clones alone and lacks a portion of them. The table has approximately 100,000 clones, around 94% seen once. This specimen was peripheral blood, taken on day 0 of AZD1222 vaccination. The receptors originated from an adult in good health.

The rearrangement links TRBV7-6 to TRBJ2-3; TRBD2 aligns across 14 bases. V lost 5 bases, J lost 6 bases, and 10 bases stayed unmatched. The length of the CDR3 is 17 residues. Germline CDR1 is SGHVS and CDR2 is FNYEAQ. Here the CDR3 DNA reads TGTGCCAGCAGCCTTCGACTAGCGGGGGGGTTCAAGGATACGCAGTATTTT. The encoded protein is CASSLRLAGGFKDTQYF.

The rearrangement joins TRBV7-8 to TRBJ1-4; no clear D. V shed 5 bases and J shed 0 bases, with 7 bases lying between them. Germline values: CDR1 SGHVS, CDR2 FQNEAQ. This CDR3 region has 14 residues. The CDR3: CASSPLTTNEKLFF. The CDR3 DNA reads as TGTGCCAGCAGCCCTCTAACAACTAATGAAAAACTGTTTTTT.

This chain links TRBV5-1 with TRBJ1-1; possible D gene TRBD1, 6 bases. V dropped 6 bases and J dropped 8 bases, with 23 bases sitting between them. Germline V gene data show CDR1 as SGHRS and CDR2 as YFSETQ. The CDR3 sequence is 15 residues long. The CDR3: CASTSGGRLNAEAFF. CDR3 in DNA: TGCGCCAGCACCTCCGGGGGGCGCTTGAATGCCGAAGCTTTCTTT.

CDR3 region: CSVGRGARTEAFF. CDR3 DNA: TGCAGCGTTGGGCGGGGGGCGAGAACTGAAGCTTTCTTT. V is TRBV29-1 and J is TRBJ1-1, with D perhaps matching TRBD1 (6 bases). Germline loops: CDR1 SQVTM, CDR2 ANQGSEA. Trimming pared 4 bases from V and 5 bases from J, leaving 14 bases between. The CDR3 contains 13 residues.

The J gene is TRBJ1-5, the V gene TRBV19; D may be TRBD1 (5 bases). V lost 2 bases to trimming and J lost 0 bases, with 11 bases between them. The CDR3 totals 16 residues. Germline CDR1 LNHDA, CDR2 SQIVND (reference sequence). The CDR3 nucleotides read TGTGCCAGTAGTATATTTCGGGGGGATAGCAATCAGCCCCAGCATTTT. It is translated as CASSIFRGDSNQPQHF.

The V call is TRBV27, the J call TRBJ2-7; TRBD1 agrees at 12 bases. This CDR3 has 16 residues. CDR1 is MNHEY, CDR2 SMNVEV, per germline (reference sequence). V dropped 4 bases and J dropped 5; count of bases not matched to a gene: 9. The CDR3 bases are TGTGCCAGCAGTTCCCCCCCGGGACAGGGGGCCCACGAGCAGTACTTC. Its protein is CASSSPPGQGAHEQYF.

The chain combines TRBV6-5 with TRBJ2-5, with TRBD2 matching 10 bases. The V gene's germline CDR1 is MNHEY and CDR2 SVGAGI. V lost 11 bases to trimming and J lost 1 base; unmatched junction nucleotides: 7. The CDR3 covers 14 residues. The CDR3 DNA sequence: TGTGCCGGCCTAGCGGGAGAGAGCCAAGAGACCCAGTACTTC. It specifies CAGLAGESQETQYF.

This CDR3 is CASSEGGNPGANVLTF. CDR3 sequence (DNA): TGTGCCAGCAGTGAGGGCGGTAACCCTGGGGCCAACGTCCTGACTTTC. The J gene is TRBJ2-6, the V gene TRBV6-4; no firm D call. Germline loops: CDR1 MRHNA, CDR2 SNTAGT. The V end lost 3 bases, the J end lost 2 bases, and 11 bases lay between the germline ends. The CDR3 loop spans 16 amino acids.

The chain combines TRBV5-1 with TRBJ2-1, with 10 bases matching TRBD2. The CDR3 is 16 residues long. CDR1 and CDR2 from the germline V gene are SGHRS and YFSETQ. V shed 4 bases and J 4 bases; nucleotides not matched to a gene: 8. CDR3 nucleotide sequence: TGCGCCAGCAGCCGCTTAGCGGGGGGATTATACAATGAGCAGTTCTTC. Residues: CASSRLAGGLYNEQFF. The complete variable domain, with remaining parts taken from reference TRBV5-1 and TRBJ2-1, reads KAGVTQTPRYLIKTRGQQVTLSCSPISGHRSVSWYQQTPGQGLQFLFEYFSETQRNKGNFPGRFSGRQFSNSRSEMNVSTLELGDSALYLCASSRLAGGLYNEQFFGPGTRLTVL.

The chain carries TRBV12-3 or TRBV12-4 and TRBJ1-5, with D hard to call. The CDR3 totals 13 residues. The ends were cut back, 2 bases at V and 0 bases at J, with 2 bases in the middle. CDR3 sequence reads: CASSLISNQPQHF. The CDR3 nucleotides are TGTGCCAGCAGTTTAATTAGCAATCAGCCCCAGCATTTT.

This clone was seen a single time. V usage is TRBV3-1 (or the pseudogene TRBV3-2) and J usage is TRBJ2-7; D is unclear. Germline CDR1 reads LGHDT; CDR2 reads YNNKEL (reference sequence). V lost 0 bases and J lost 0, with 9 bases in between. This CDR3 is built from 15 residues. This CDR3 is CASSQDSRSSYEQYF. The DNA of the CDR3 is TGTGCCAGCAGCCAAGATAGTAGAAGCTCCTACGAGCAGTACTTC.

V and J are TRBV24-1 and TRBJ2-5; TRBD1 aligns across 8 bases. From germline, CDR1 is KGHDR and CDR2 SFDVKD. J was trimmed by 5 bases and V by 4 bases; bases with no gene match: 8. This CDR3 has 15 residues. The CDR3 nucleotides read TGTGCCACCAGTGACCACCGGGACAGGACGGAGACCCAGTACTTC. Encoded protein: CATSDHRDRTETQYF.

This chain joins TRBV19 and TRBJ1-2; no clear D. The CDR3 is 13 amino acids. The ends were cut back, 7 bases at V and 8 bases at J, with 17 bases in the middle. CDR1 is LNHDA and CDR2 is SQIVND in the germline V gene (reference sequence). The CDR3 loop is CASNGAFIGGYTF. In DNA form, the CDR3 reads TGTGCCAGTAATGGCGCTTTCATAGGGGGCTACACCTTC.

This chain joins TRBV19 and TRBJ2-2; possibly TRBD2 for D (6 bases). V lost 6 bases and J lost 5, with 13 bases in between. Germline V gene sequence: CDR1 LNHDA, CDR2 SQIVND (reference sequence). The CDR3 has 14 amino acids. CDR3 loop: CASSYGTPTGELFF. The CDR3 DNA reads TGTGCCAGTAGCTATGGGACTCCAACCGGGGAGCTGTTTTTT.

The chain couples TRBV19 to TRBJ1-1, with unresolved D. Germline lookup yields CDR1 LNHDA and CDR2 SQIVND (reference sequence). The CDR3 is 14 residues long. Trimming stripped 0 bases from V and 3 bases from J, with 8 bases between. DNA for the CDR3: TGTGCCAGTAGTATAGATCCGGGCTACACTGAAGCTTTCTTT. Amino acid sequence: CASSIDPGYTEAFF.

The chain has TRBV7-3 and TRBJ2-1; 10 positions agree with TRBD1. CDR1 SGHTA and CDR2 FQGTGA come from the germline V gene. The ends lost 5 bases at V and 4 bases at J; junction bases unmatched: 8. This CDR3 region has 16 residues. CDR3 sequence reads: CASSQLGTGVYNEQFF. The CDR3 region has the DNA TGTGCCAGCAGCCAACTCGGGACAGGGGTTTACAATGAGCAGTTCTTC.

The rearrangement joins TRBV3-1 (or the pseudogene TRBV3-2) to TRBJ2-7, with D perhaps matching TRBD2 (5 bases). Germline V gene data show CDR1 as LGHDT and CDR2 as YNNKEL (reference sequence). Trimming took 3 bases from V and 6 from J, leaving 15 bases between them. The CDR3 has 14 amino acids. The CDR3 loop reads CASSHKRAGGEQYF. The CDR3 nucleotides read TGTGCCAGCAGCCATAAGAGGGCAGGAGGCGAGCAGTACTTC.